These 2 T cell receptor beta chains originate from one sample sequenced in a study of cytomegalovirus exposure and HLA in healthy donors. The PCR used 60 Vbeta and 13 Jbeta primers. Sequenced by immunoSEQ multiplex PCR; TCRdb stores in-frame clones only, minus some. The repertoire includes some 120,000 clones, 80% of them detected once, and around 0.24% sits in the top ten. Sequencing used PBMCs. These receptors were collected from a man aged 50 or older in good health and CMV-seronegative.

This chain links TRBV7-9 with TRBJ1-1; possible D gene TRBD1, 5 bases. In germline, CDR1 is SEHNR, CDR2 FQNEAQ (reference sequence). The CDR3 is made up of 15 amino acids. V was cut by 8 bases and J by 4 bases, with 20 bases left in between. CDR3 DNA: TGTGCCAGCCTTGGGGCTACGGGTCGGAGCACTGAAGCTTTCTTT. Protein sequence: CASLGATGRSTEAFF.

The gene calls are TRBV27 and TRBJ2-7; 9 positions match TRBD2. After removal of 6 bases from V and 2 bases from J, the junction contained 8 bases not matched to a gene. CDR1 and CDR2 from the germline V gene are MNHEY and SMNVEV (reference sequence). This CDR3 spans 15 amino acids. The CDR3 DNA is TGTGCCAGCAGCTCAGAGACTAGCGGTACCTACGAGCAGTACTTC. It encodes CASSSETSGTYEQYF.